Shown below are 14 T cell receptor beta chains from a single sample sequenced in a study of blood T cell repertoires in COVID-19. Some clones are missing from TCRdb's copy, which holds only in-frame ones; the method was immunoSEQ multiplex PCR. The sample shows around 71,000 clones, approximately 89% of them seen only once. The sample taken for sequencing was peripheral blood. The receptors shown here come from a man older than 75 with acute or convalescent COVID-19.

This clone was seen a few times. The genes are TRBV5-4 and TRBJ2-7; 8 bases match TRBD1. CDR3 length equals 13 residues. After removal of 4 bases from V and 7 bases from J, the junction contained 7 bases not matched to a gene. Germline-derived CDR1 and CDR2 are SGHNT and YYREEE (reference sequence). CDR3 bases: TGTGCCAGCAGCCACCGGACAGGGAAGGAGCAGTACTTC. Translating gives CASSHRTGKEQYF.

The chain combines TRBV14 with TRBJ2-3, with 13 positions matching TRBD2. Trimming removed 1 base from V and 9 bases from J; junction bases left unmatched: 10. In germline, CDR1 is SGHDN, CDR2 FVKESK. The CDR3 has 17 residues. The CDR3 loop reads CASSQATTSGRADTQYF. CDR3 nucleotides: TGTGCCAGCAGCCAAGCTACAACTAGCGGGAGGGCCGACACGCAGTATTTT.

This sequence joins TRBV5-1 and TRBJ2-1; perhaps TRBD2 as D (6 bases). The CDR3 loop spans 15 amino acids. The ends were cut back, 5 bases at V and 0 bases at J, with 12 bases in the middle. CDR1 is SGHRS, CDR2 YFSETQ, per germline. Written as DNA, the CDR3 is TGCGCCAGCAGGTATAGCGGAGCCTCCTACAATGAGCAGTTCTTC. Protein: CASRYSGASYNEQFF.

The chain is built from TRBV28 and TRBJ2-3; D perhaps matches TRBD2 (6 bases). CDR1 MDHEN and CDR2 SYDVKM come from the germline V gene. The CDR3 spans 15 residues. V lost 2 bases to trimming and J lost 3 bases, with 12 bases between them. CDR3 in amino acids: CASSLAGRGTDTQYF. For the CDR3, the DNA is TGTGCCAGCAGTTTAGCCGGGAGAGGTACAGATACGCAGTATTTT.

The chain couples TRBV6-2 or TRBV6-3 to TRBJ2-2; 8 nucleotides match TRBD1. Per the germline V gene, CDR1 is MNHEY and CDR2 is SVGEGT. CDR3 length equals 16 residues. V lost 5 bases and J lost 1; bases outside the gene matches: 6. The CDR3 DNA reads TGTGCCAGCAGTCGCTACGGGACAGGGAACACCGGGGAGCTGTTTTTT. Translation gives CASSRYGTGNTGELFF.

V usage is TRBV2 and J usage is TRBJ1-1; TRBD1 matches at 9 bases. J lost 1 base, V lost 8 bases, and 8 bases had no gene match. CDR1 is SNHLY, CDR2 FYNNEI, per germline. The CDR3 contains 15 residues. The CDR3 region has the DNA TGTGCCAGCGTGGACAGGGGTAATGGGAACACTGAAGCTTTCTTT. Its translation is CASVDRGNGNTEAFF. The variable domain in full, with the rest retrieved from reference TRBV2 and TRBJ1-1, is EPEVTQTPSHQVTQMGQEVILRCVPISNHLYFYWYRQILGQKVEFLVSFYNNEISEKSEIFDDQFSVERPDGSNFTLKIRSTKLEDSAMYFCASVDRGNGNTEAFFGQGTRLTVV.

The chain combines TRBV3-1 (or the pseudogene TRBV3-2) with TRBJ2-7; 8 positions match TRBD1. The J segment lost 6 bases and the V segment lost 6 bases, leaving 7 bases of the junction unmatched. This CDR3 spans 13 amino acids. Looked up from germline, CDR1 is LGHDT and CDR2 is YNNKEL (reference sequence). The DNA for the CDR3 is TGTGCCAGCAGAAATCAGGGGGCCGGCGAGCAGTACTTC. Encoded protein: CASRNQGAGEQYF.

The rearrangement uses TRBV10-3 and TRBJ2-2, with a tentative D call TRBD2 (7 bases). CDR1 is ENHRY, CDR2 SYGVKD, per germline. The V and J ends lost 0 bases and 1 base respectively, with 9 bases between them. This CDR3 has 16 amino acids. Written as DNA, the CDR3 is TGTGCCATCAGTGAGTCCGGGGGGCGGAACACCGGGGAGCTGTTTTTT. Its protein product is CAISESGGRNTGELFF.

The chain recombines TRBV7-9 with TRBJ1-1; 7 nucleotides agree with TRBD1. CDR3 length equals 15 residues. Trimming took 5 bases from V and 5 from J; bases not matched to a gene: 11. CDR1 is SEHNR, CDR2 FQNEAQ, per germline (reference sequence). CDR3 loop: CASSRQGMGVTEAFF. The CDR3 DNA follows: TGTGCCAGCAGCCGACAGGGTATGGGGGTGACTGAAGCTTTCTTT.

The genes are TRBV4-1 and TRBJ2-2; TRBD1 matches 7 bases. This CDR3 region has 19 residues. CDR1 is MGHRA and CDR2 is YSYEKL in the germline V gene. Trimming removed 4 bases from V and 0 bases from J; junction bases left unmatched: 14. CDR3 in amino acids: CASSPYGYDRVANTGELFF. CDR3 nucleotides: TGCGCCAGCAGCCCGTACGGTTACGACAGGGTTGCGAACACCGGGGAGCTGTTTTTT.

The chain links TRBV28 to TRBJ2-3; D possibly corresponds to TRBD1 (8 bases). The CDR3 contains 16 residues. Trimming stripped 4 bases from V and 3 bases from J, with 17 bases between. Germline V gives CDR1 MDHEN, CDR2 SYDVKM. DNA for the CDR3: TGTGCCAGCAGTTCGGGAGGACAGGGTGGAACAGATACGCAGTATTTT. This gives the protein CASSSGGQGGTDTQYF.

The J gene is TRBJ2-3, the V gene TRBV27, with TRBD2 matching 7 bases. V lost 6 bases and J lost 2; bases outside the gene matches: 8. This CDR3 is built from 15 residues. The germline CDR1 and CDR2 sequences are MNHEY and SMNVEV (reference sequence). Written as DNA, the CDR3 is TGTGCCAGCAGGGAGTGGACTAGGGACACAGATACGCAGTATTTT. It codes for CASREWTRDTDTQYF.

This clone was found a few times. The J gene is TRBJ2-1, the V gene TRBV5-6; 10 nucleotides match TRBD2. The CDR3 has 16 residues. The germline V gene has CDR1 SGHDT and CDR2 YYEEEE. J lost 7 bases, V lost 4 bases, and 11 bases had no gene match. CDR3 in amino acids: CASSVYSSGSFNEQFF. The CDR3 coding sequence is TGTGCCAGCAGCGTATACTCTAGCGGGAGTTTTAATGAGCAGTTCTTC.

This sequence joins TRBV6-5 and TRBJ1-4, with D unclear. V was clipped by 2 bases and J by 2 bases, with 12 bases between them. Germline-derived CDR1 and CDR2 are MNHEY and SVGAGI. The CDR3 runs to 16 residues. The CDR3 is CASSYTWAATNEKLFF. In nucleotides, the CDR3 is TGTGCCAGCAGTTACACCTGGGCAGCTACTAATGAAAAACTGTTTTTT.